Below, 29 T cell receptor beta chains from the same sample are listed, as sequenced in a study of cytomegalovirus exposure and HLA in healthy donors. The PCR was carried out with 60 Vbeta primers and 13 Jbeta primers. TCRdb's copy holds only in-frame clones and misses some; the assay was immunoSEQ multiplex PCR. The sample lists 220,000 or so clones; 70% to 80% were seen once. Material: PBMCs. The receptor set was obtained from a young woman in good health and CMV-seronegative.

The chain combines TRBV4-2 with TRBJ1-1; possibly TRBD1 for D (5 bases). Germline CDR1 is LGHNA and CDR2 is YNFKEQ. The CDR3 extends over 16 amino acids. Trimming removed 10 bases from V and 3 bases from J, with 24 bases in between. The CDR3 DNA follows: TGTGCCACCCCCCGGCGACCAAACCAGGGTCACACTGAAGCTTTCTTT. This encodes CATPRRPNQGHTEAFF.

The rearrangement uses TRBV27 and TRBJ2-7; 11 nucleotides agree with TRBD2. The CDR3 extends over 17 amino acids. Per the germline V gene, CDR1 is MNHEY and CDR2 is SMNVEV (reference sequence). Trimming at V came to 6 bases and at J to 7 bases, leaving 17 bases not matched to a gene. The CDR3 protein is CASSAGTSGREIREQYF. The CDR3 DNA reads TGTGCCAGCAGCGCCGGGACTAGCGGTAGGGAGATTAGGGAGCAGTACTTC.

This chain links TRBV5-1 with TRBJ1-2, with TRBD1 identical over 9 bases. Germline V gene data show CDR1 as SGHRS and CDR2 as YFSETQ. V lost 4 bases, J lost 7 bases, and 11 bases stayed unmatched. This CDR3 has 15 amino acids. CDR3 protein: CASSLLQGASGGYTF. The CDR3 DNA reads as TGCGCCAGCAGCCTTCTACAGGGGGCGAGCGGTGGCTACACCTTC.

V and J are TRBV7-8 and TRBJ1-1; the match to TRBD1 covers 7 bases. Germline-derived CDR1 and CDR2 are SGHVS and FQNEAQ. With 4 bases clipped from V and 10 bases from J, the junction kept 15 bases outside the gene matches. The CDR3 is 15 residues long. The CDR3 sequence is CASSSQTRGLGGAFF. For the CDR3, the DNA is TGTGCCAGCAGCTCGCAGACCAGGGGGTTAGGGGGAGCTTTCTTT.

The J gene is TRBJ1-1, the V gene TRBV10-3; 7 nucleotides agree with TRBD1. The CDR3 extends over 12 amino acids. CDR1 is ENHRY and CDR2 is SYGVKD in the germline V gene. J gave up 5 bases and V 4 bases, and 1 base lay outside the gene matches. The CDR3 DNA sequence: TGTGCCATCAGTGTACAGGGGACTGAAGCTTTCTTT. Translated: CAISVQGTEAFF.

J is TRBJ2-7 and V is TRBV7-8, with 8 positions matching TRBD2. The CDR3 extends over 22 amino acids. Germline-derived CDR1 and CDR2 are SGHVS and FQNEAQ. The V gene end was trimmed by 1 base and the J gene end by 4 bases; junction bases not matched to a gene: 27. CDR3: CASSLVSASPREGYVHGYEQYF. In DNA form, the CDR3 reads TGTGCCAGCAGCTTAGTTTCGGCTTCTCCCCGGGAGGGATATGTTCACGGATACGAGCAGTACTTC.

The V and J genes are TRBV20-1 and TRBJ1-2; TRBD1 aligns across 7 bases. The ends lost 8 bases at V and 3 bases at J; junction bases unmatched: 3. In germline, CDR1 is DFQATT, CDR2 SNEGSKA (reference sequence). The CDR3 runs 11 residues. The CDR3 DNA sequence: TGCAGTACCGACAGGGACTATGGCTACACCTTC. This sequence encodes CSTDRDYGYTF.

This chain uses TRBV7-9 with TRBJ2-7, with D perhaps matching TRBD1 (6 bases). The CDR3 is 14 amino acids. Per the germline V gene, CDR1 is SEHNR and CDR2 is FQNEAQ (reference sequence). Trimming left V 4 bases short and J 3 bases short, with 13 bases between. CDR3 region: CASSSSTGRYEQYF. As DNA, the CDR3 is TGTGCCAGCAGCTCAAGTACAGGGCGCTACGAGCAGTACTTC. Together with reference TRBV7-9 and TRBJ2-7, the CDR3 gives the full variable domain: DTGVSQNPRHKITKRGQNVTFRCDPISEHNRLYWYRQTLGQGPEFLTYFQNEAQLEKSRLLSDRFSAERPKGSFSTLEIQRTEQGDSAMYLCASSSSTGRYEQYFGPGTRLTVT.

This chain connects TRBV6-6 to TRBJ1-5, with a weak D call TRBD1 (5 bases). CDR3 size: 14 residues. Germline V gene data show CDR1 as MNHNY and CDR2 as SVGAGI (reference sequence). The V gene lost 6 bases and the J gene lost 4 bases, with 13 bases spanning the gap. The CDR3 loop reads CASSNQGANQPQHF. The CDR3 nucleotides are TGTGCCAGCAGCAACCAGGGTGCTAATCAGCCCCAGCATTTT.

This clone appeared a few times. This rearrangement joins TRBV19 to TRBJ1-2, with D tentatively TRBD1 (5 bases). The CDR3 covers 12 residues. Deletions cut 3 bases from V and 6 bases from J, with 8 bases between. CDR1 LNHDA and CDR2 SQIVND come from the germline V gene (reference sequence). CDR3 protein: CASSMTEDGYTF. The CDR3 region has the DNA TGTGCCAGTAGTATGACAGAAGATGGCTACACCTTC.

This chain links TRBV11-3 with TRBJ2-5; 8 nucleotides agree with TRBD1. The junction had 3 bases not matched to a gene; V was cut back by 5 bases and J by 1 base. Per germline, CDR1 SGHNT and CDR2 YENEEA. This CDR3 is built from 14 residues. CDR3: CASSQQGAQETQYF. For the CDR3, the DNA is TGTGCCAGCAGCCAGCAGGGGGCCCAAGAGACCCAGTACTTC.

This chain joins TRBV27 and TRBJ2-7; weak D call: TRBD2 (6 bases). V was clipped by 6 bases and J by 3 bases, with 15 bases between them. The CDR3 contains 14 residues. Germline loops: CDR1 MNHEY, CDR2 SMNVEV (reference sequence). The CDR3 DNA reads TGTGCCAGCAGCTCGGGTGGCGGGATCTACGAGCAGTACTTC. Translation gives CASSSGGGIYEQYF.

V is TRBV27 and J is TRBJ1-1; 9 positions agree with TRBD1. The CDR3 totals 14 residues. The germline V gene encodes CDR1 MNHEY and CDR2 SMNVEV (reference sequence). V trimming: 6 bases; J trimming: 2 bases; junction bases outside the gene matches: 4. This CDR3 is CASRVTGGNTEAFF. The CDR3 bases are TGTGCCAGCAGGGTTACAGGGGGCAACACTGAAGCTTTCTTT.

The rearrangement joins TRBV5-4 to TRBJ2-5; 7 bases are shared with TRBD2. Germline V gene lookup returns CDR1 SGHNT and CDR2 YYREEE (reference sequence). Losses at the gene ends were 0 bases for V and 5 bases for J; bases not matched to a gene: 7. This CDR3 contains 15 residues. The CDR3 reads CASSLGREDGETQYF. CDR3 DNA sequence: TGTGCCAGCAGCTTGGGACGGGAGGACGGGGAGACCCAGTACTTC.

The chain joins TRBV21-1 to TRBJ1-4; the table's D call of TRBD1 was not tested on the DNA. TRBV21-1 is tagged as a pseudogene. This CDR3 spans 18 amino acids. The CDR3 region has the DNA TGTGCCAGCAGCAAAGAGGACAGCAGACTTACAACTAATGAAAAACTGTTTTTT. It translates to CASSKEDSRLTTNEKLFF.

The rearrangement joins TRBV6-5 to TRBJ1-5; 8 nucleotides agree with TRBD1. Unmatched junction bases numbered 7, after V lost 5 bases and J lost 7 bases. CDR1 and CDR2 from the germline V gene are MNHEY and SVGAGI. This CDR3 comprises 14 residues. This CDR3 reads CASSVEQGAQPQHF. The DNA for the CDR3 is TGTGCCAGCAGTGTCGAGCAGGGGGCCCAGCCCCAGCATTTT.

The chain uses TRBV18 and TRBJ2-5; 9 bases agree with TRBD1. The DNA end is more similar to TRBJ2-7, so the J call may be wrong. Looked up from germline, CDR1 is KGHSH and CDR2 is LQKENI. The CDR3 runs 15 residues. The CDR3 coding sequence is TGTGCCAGCTCACCATCCCGGGACAGGGCGTACGAGCAGTACTTC. Encoded protein: CASSPSRDRAYEQYF.

The V gene is TRBV14, the J gene TRBJ2-5, with no clear D. This CDR3 region has 13 residues. V lost 3 bases to trimming and J lost 5 bases, with 10 bases between them. Germline V gene data show CDR1 as SGHDN and CDR2 as FVKESK. The CDR3 DNA is TGTGCCAGCAGCCAGAGGCGGTTGGAGACCCAGTACTTC. Encoded protein: CASSQRRLETQYF.

The chain carries TRBV30 and TRBJ1-2; D gene unclear. Germline V CDR1 and CDR2: GTSNPN, SVGIG (reference sequence). The germline V and J ends were trimmed by 0 bases and 4 bases, with 9 bases remaining between them. The CDR3 runs to 13 residues. This CDR3 reads CAWSVREGYGYTF. Written as DNA, the CDR3 is TGTGCCTGGAGTGTACGGGAAGGCTATGGCTACACCTTC.

The rearrangement joins TRBV5-1 to TRBJ1-2; D is possibly TRBD1 (5 bases). Trimming left V 5 bases short and J 3 bases short, with 17 bases between. The germline V gene encodes CDR1 SGHRS and CDR2 YFSETQ. CDR3 length equals 15 residues. CDR3 sequence reads: CASSLTDDSYYGYTF. CDR3 DNA sequence: TGCGCCAGCAGTTTGACGGATGACAGCTACTATGGCTACACCTTC. Supplemented by reference TRBV5-1 and TRBJ1-2, the full variable domain reads KAGVTQTPRYLIKTRGQQVTLSCSPISGHRSVSWYQQTPGQGLQFLFEYFSETQRNKGNFPGRFSGRQFSNSRSEMNVSTLELGDSALYLCASSLTDDSYYGYTFGSGTRLTVV.

This clone has only one observation. The chain uses TRBV27 and TRBJ2-2, with D possibly matching TRBD2 (6 bases). This CDR3 comprises 16 residues. Between the trimmed V and J ends, which lost 3 bases and 5 bases, there was a span of 16 bases. Per the germline V gene, CDR1 is MNHEY and CDR2 is SMNVEV (reference sequence). This CDR3 reads CASSFIGRGRTGELFF. The CDR3, as DNA: TGTGCCAGCAGTTTCATAGGGCGGGGACGTACCGGGGAGCTGTTTTTT.

V and J are TRBV19 and TRBJ2-7; weak D call: TRBD1 (5 bases). The germline V gene has CDR1 LNHDA and CDR2 SQIVND (reference sequence). Trimming cost V 3 bases and J 4 bases, with 16 bases left between them. This CDR3 is 15 amino acids long. The CDR3 loop reads CASSIDDSGIYEQYF. The CDR3, as DNA: TGTGCCAGTAGTATCGATGACAGTGGGATTTACGAGCAGTACTTC.

This clone was picked up one time. J is TRBJ2-1 and V is TRBV28; 13 nucleotides agree with TRBD2. V lost 6 bases to trimming and J lost 4 bases; unmatched junction nucleotides: 3. Germline loops: CDR1 MDHEN, CDR2 SYDVKM. This CDR3 has 15 amino acids. CDR3: CASSQTSGGYNEQFF. CDR3 DNA: TGTGCCAGCAGCCAGACTAGCGGGGGGTACAATGAGCAGTTCTTC.

As concerns this clone: At the DNA level, this CDR3 is encoded by other sequences in the same sample as well. The gene calls are TRBV6-5 and TRBJ1-5; D ambiguous. Per germline, CDR1 MNHEY and CDR2 SVGAGI. Trimming cost V 5 bases and J 4 bases, with 12 bases left between them. The CDR3 length is 14 residues. The CDR3 here is CASSLTGVNQPQHF. DNA for the CDR3: TGTGCCAGCAGTCTTACGGGAGTTAATCAGCCCCAGCATTTT.

The rearrangement links TRBV7-2 to TRBJ2-7; 16 positions agree with TRBD2. Germline CDR1 reads SGHTA; CDR2 reads FQGNSA. V gave up 1 base and J gave up 5 bases; unmatched junction bases: 8. This CDR3 comprises 18 residues. CDR3 in amino acids: CASSLVTGTSGRANEQYF. The DNA of the CDR3 is TGTGCCAGCAGCTTAGTCACCGGGACTAGCGGGAGGGCAAACGAGCAGTACTTC.

This clone has just one count. Mismatch with germline at one junction end may stem from a read error. The V gene is TRBV7-7, the J gene TRBJ2-5; D remains unclear. Per the germline V gene, CDR1 is SSHAT and CDR2 is FNYEAQ (reference sequence). This CDR3 spans 14 amino acids. The CDR3 sequence: CASSLSNIQETQYF. In DNA form, the CDR3 reads TGTGCTAGCAGCTTAAGTAACATTCAAGAGACCCAGTACTTC.

The chain has TRBV9 and TRBJ2-3; 9 nucleotides agree with TRBD2. With V trimmed by 0 bases and J by 4 bases, 3 bases remained unmatched. Germline lookup yields CDR1 SGDLS and CDR2 YYNGEE. The CDR3 is 15 amino acids. The chain's CDR3 is CASSVGGRDADTQYF. CDR3 DNA: TGTGCCAGCAGCGTAGGCGGGAGGGACGCAGATACGCAGTATTTT.

The gene calls are TRBV4-1 and TRBJ2-1, with TRBD2 matching 11 bases. V was pared by 2 bases and J by 8 bases, with 14 bases of the junction left unmatched. This CDR3 spans 18 amino acids. Germline-derived CDR1 and CDR2 are MGHRA and YSYEKL. CDR3 protein: CASSQTSSLAGEKDEQFF. The CDR3 DNA follows: TGCGCCAGCAGCCAAACCTCCTCACTAGCGGGAGAGAAGGATGAGCAGTTCTTC.

The chain has TRBV19 and TRBJ1-4; 9 nucleotides agree with TRBD1. Germline-derived CDR1 and CDR2 are LNHDA and SQIVND (reference sequence). J lost 8 bases, V lost 7 bases, and 5 bases had no gene match. The CDR3 runs 13 residues. CDR3 amino acids: CASTDRGREKLFF. The CDR3 region has the DNA TGTGCCAGTACCGACAGGGGGAGAGAAAAACTGTTTTTT. Complete variable domain (other parts from reference TRBV19 and TRBJ1-4): DGGITQSPKYLFRKEGQNVTLSCEQNLNHDAMYWYRQDPGQGLRLIYYSQIVNDFQKGDIAEGYSVSREKKESFPLTVTSAQKNPTAFYLCASTDRGREKLFFGSGTQLSVL.